These T cell receptor beta chains were read from a single sample in a study of blood T cell repertoires in COVID-19. TCRdb's table, derived via immunoSEQ multiplex PCR, lists solely in-frame clones and lacks some. The sample has about 480,000 clones, roughly 89% seen once. Specimen: peripheral blood. These receptors were obtained from a man aged 18 to 30 with COVID-19, enrolled during active disease. Each CDR3 is given with its conserved first and last residue. Each record gives: V gene, clone size, J gene, D gene, CDR3 DNA, CDR3 protein. A D gene is named only where the DNA matches it firmly. Only some rows state a clone size, as once, few, many or a class for expanded clones.

TRBV5-1	.	TRBJ2-7	TRBD2	TGCGCCAGCAGCGATGGACTAGCCCAACTTGGGCAGTACTTC	CASSDGLAQLGQYF
TRBV7-6	.	TRBJ2-2	TRBD2	TGTGCCAGCAGCTTGGGGCGGGGGGGCCCCACCGGGGAGCTGTTTTTT	CASSLGRGGPTGELFF
TRBV24-1	.	TRBJ2-1	TRBD1	TGTGCCACCAGTGGCGTACGACAGGGAGCTCAGGAACACAATGAGCAGTTCTTC	CATSGVRQGAQEHNEQFF
TRBV18	.	TRBJ2-5	.	TGTGCCAGCTCACCAGCGAGGGTGGGGGAGACCCAGTACTTC	CASSPARVGETQYF
TRBV27	.	TRBJ1-6	.	TGTGCCAGCAGTTTTTGGCAGAAAGTGGGCCCCCTCCACTTT	CASSFWQKVGPLHF
TRBV28	.	TRBJ2-7	.	TGTGCCAGCAGTAAAAGGGGGGGAACCTACGAGCAGTACTTC	CASSKRGGTYEQYF
TRBV11-2	.	TRBJ2-5	.	TGTGCCAGCAGCTTAGGGCAGTGGACAGAAGAGACCCAGTACTTC	CASSLGQWTEETQYF
TRBV5-7	.	TRBJ1-5	.	TGTGCCAGCAGCTTACGGGAAAGCAATCAGCCCCAGCATTTT	CASSLRESNQPQHF
TRBV3-1/TRBV3-2	.	TRBJ1-1	.	TGTGCCAGCAGCCAAGATTCGGGGGTAACTGAAGCTTTCTTT	CASSQDSGVTEAFF
TRBV4-1	.	TRBJ1-2	.	TGCGCCAGCAGCCAGCTCCCTGGGGGGTCGGGTTATGGCTACACCTTC	CASSQLPGGSGYGYTF
TRBV11-3	.	TRBJ2-7	TRBD2	TGTGCCAGCAGCCTTTTAGCGGGAGGCCGCTACGAGCAGTACTTC	CASSLLAGGRYEQYF
TRBV7-9	once	TRBJ1-2	.	TGTGCCAGCAGCTTAGCCCGGGACACCGAGAACAACTATGGCTACACCTTC	CASSLARDTENNYGYTF
TRBV11-2	.	TRBJ2-7	TRBD2	TGTGCCAGCAGCTTACTTTCCTTAACTAGCGCTGGTAGAGAGGAGCAGTACTTC	CASSLLSLTSAGREEQYF
TRBV10-3	.	TRBJ2-1	TRBD2	TGTGCCACCGGGACTAGCGGAGGGGTAAATGAGCAGTTCTTC	CATGTSGGVNEQFF
TRBV5-8	.	TRBJ1-1	TRBD1	TGTGCCAGCAGCCGCGCGACCGGGACAGCGAACACTGAAGCTTTCTTT	CASSRATGTANTEAFF
TRBV5-1	.	TRBJ2-1	TRBD2	TGCGCCAGCCGCGACCCCCTAGCGGGGGATTACAATGAGCAGTTCTTC	CASRDPLAGDYNEQFF
TRBV7-2	.	TRBJ2-5	TRBD1	TGTGCCAGCAGCTCTTTACAGGGGTGGTGGCAAGAGACCCAGTACTTC	CASSSLQGWWQETQYF
TRBV6-5	.	TRBJ2-3	.	TGTGCCAGCAGTTATCGGGGAGATACGCAGTATTTT	CASSYRGDTQYF
TRBV5-1	.	TRBJ2-1	.	TGCGCCAGCAGCGCTTCGGACGGGAGCTCCTACAATGAGCAGTTCTTC	CASSASDGSSYNEQFF
TRBV2	once	TRBJ2-4	.	TGTGCCAGCAGGGAAAGGACAGCCACTGCCAAAAACATTCAGTACTTC	CASRERTATAKNIQYF
TRBV4-1	.	TRBJ2-1	TRBD1	TGCGCCAGCAGCTTATACTTCCGGGACAGGGGGTACAATGAGCAGTTCTTC	CASSLYFRDRGYNEQFF
TRBV7-8	once	TRBJ1-4	.	TGTGCCAGCAGCCGAGGGGCGAGAAGCGAAAAACTGTTTTTT	CASSRGARSEKLFF
TRBV6-2/TRBV6-3	.	TRBJ2-7	.	TGTGCCAGCAGCTTCAGGGATCGGTACGAGCAGTACTTC	CASSFRDRYEQYF
TRBV7-6	.	TRBJ2-1	.	TGTGCCAGCGGAGGGACCAATGAGCAGTTCTTC	CASGGTNEQFF
TRBV10-2	.	TRBJ2-5	.	TGCGCCAGCAGTGAAGCTAGGAGAGAGACCCAGTACTTC	CASSEARRETQYF